The rows below give T cell receptor beta chains drawn from one sample of a study of blood T cell repertoires in COVID-19. Sequenced by immunoSEQ multiplex PCR; TCRdb stores in-frame clones only, minus some. This sample carries 100,000 or so clones, more than 85% of them seen once, and the ten largest clones take approximately 2.2%. The sequencing input was peripheral blood. The receptors were gathered from a man in his forties or fifties with active COVID-19. The CDR3 runs from the conserved cysteine through the conserved F or W. The order of the fields is V gene, J gene, D gene, clone size, CDR3 protein, CDR3 DNA. The D gene is left open where the match is weak. A clone size is listed for some rows: how often the clone was seen (once, few, many), or a class if it is expanded.

V gene: TRBV9; J gene: TRBJ2-5; D gene: NA; clone size: NA; CDR3 protein: CASSVRPNTGKETQYF; CDR3 DNA: TGTGCCAGCAGCGTCCGACCGAATACAGGGAAGGAGACCCAGTACTTC
V gene: TRBV4-2; J gene: TRBJ2-3; D gene: TRBD2; clone size: NA; CDR3 protein: CASSQDRLAGGLLNF; CDR3 DNA: TGTGCCAGCAGCCAAGATCGCCTAGCGGGAGGGTTATTGAATTTT
V gene: TRBV18; J gene: TRBJ1-1; D gene: TRBD1; clone size: NA; CDR3 protein: CASSPRGQGYTEAFF; CDR3 DNA: TGTGCCAGCTCACCACGGGGACAGGGGTACACTGAAGCTTTCTTT
V gene: TRBV11-2; J gene: TRBJ1-2; D gene: NA; clone size: NA; CDR3 protein: CASSLIAGTHYYGYTF; CDR3 DNA: TGTGCCAGCAGCTTGATCGCCGGGACACACTACTATGGCTACACCTTC
V gene: TRBV4-1; J gene: TRBJ2-1; D gene: TRBD2; clone size: NA; CDR3 protein: CASSHSGLAGGLLGDEQFF; CDR3 DNA: TGCGCCAGCAGCCATAGTGGACTAGCGGGAGGGTTGTTAGGAGATGAGCAGTTCTTC
V gene: TRBV3-1/TRBV3-2; J gene: TRBJ2-5; D gene: NA; clone size: NA; CDR3 protein: CASSQGPGQETQYF; CDR3 DNA: TGTGCCAGCAGCCAAGGGCCGGGACAAGAGACCCAGTACTTC
V gene: TRBV5-8; J gene: TRBJ1-2; D gene: TRBD1; clone size: NA; CDR3 protein: CASSGRQGAYGYTF; CDR3 DNA: TGTGCCAGCAGCGGAAGACAGGGGGCCTATGGCTACACCTTC
V gene: TRBV5-1; J gene: TRBJ2-3; D gene: TRBD2; clone size: NA; CDR3 protein: CASRLAGGLSTDTQYF; CDR3 DNA: TGCGCCAGCAGACTAGCGGGGGGGCTTAGCACAGATACGCAGTATTTT
V gene: TRBV11-2; J gene: TRBJ2-1; D gene: TRBD2; clone size: once; CDR3 protein: CASTRDMASGRAKNEQFF; CDR3 DNA: TGTGCCAGCACCAGAGACATGGCTAGCGGGAGGGCCAAGAATGAGCAGTTCTTC
V gene: TRBV6-1; J gene: TRBJ1-3; D gene: TRBD1; clone size: NA; CDR3 protein: CASSGYRGIASGNTIYF; CDR3 DNA: TGTGCCAGCAGTGGGTACAGGGGTATTGCTTCTGGAAACACCATATATTTT
V gene: TRBV30; J gene: TRBJ1-5; D gene: NA; clone size: NA; CDR3 protein: CAWTEAGGHSNQPQHF; CDR3 DNA: TGTGCCTGGACCGAGGCGGGGGGCCATAGCAATCAGCCCCAGCATTTT
V gene: TRBV30; J gene: TRBJ2-2; D gene: NA; clone size: NA; CDR3 protein: CAWSPSPGELFF; CDR3 DNA: TGTGCCTGGAGCCCTAGCCCTGGGGAGCTGTTTTTT
V gene: TRBV14; J gene: TRBJ2-3; D gene: NA; clone size: once; CDR3 protein: CASSQVPRRGGNTDTQYF; CDR3 DNA: TGTGCCAGCAGCCAAGTTCCAAGGAGGGGGGGGAACACAGATACGCAGTATTTT
V gene: TRBV9; J gene: TRBJ2-2; D gene: NA; clone size: NA; CDR3 protein: CASSVGGNTGELFF; CDR3 DNA: TGTGCCAGCAGCGTAGGGGGCAACACCGGGGAGCTGTTTTTT
V gene: TRBV7-3; J gene: TRBJ2-1; D gene: NA; clone size: NA; CDR3 protein: CASSLLGGGYNEQFF; CDR3 DNA: TGTGCCAGCAGCTTACTTGGTGGGGGGTACAATGAGCAGTTCTTC
V gene: TRBV27; J gene: TRBJ2-6; D gene: NA; clone size: NA; CDR3 protein: CASSLFGGGVFPGANVLTF; CDR3 DNA: TGTGCCAGCAGTTTATTTGGCGGGGGCGTTTTCCCTGGGGCCAACGTCCTGACTTTC
V gene: TRBV2; J gene: TRBJ1-5; D gene: NA; clone size: once; CDR3 protein: CASRPPGAYNQPQHF; CDR3 DNA: TGTGCCAGCAGGCCCCCAGGGGCTTACAATCAGCCCCAGCATTTT
V gene: TRBV7-8; J gene: TRBJ2-7; D gene: NA; clone size: NA; CDR3 protein: CASSLSPTRSSYEQYF; CDR3 DNA: TGTGCCAGCAGCTTAAGCCCAACGAGGAGCTCCTACGAGCAGTACTTC
V gene: TRBV2; J gene: TRBJ1-1; D gene: TRBD1; clone size: NA; CDR3 protein: CASSGQGIEAFF; CDR3 DNA: TGTGCCAGCAGTGGACAGGGAATAGAAGCTTTCTTT
V gene: TRBV3-1/TRBV3-2; J gene: TRBJ1-1; D gene: NA; clone size: NA; CDR3 protein: CASSSPGDTEAFF; CDR3 DNA: TGTGCCAGCAGCTCACCAGGGGACACTGAAGCTTTCTTT
V gene: TRBV25-1; J gene: TRBJ2-7; D gene: NA; clone size: NA; CDR3 protein: CASSEGSGPYEQYF; CDR3 DNA: TGTGCCAGCAGTGAAGGTTCGGGTCCCTACGAGCAGTACTTC
V gene: TRBV27; J gene: TRBJ1-1; D gene: NA; clone size: NA; CDR3 protein: CASSLYRATNTEAFF; CDR3 DNA: TGTGCCAGCAGTTTATACAGGGCCACAAACACTGAAGCTTTCTTT
V gene: TRBV6-5; J gene: TRBJ1-2; D gene: TRBD1; clone size: NA; CDR3 protein: CASRQGAGGYTF; CDR3 DNA: TGTGCCAGCAGACAGGGGGCAGGGGGCTACACCTTC
V gene: TRBV5-5; J gene: TRBJ1-6; D gene: NA; clone size: NA; CDR3 protein: CASSSGQGNIYNSPLHF; CDR3 DNA: TGTGCCAGCAGCTCCGGTCAGGGGAATATTTATAATTCACCCCTCCACTTT
V gene: TRBV5-8; J gene: TRBJ1-5; D gene: NA; clone size: NA; CDR3 protein: CASSLKGNQPQHF; CDR3 DNA: TGTGCCAGCAGCTTGAAGGGGAATCAGCCCCAGCATTTT
V gene: TRBV19; J gene: TRBJ1-2; D gene: NA; clone size: NA; CDR3 protein: CASRKDRRANYGYTF; CDR3 DNA: TGTGCCAGTAGAAAAGACAGGAGAGCTAACTATGGCTACACCTTC
V gene: TRBV7-2; J gene: TRBJ1-1; D gene: NA; clone size: NA; CDR3 protein: CASSPGRGRVTEAFF; CDR3 DNA: TGTGCCAGCAGCCCAGGGAGGGGGAGGGTCACTGAAGCTTTCTTT
V gene: TRBV18; J gene: TRBJ2-1; D gene: TRBD2; clone size: NA; CDR3 protein: CASSPFALAGRYNEQFF; CDR3 DNA: TGTGCCAGCTCACCATTTGCCCTAGCGGGAAGATACAATGAGCAGTTCTTC
V gene: TRBV11-3; J gene: TRBJ2-1; D gene: TRBD2; clone size: NA; CDR3 protein: CASSWSGRALDEQFF; CDR3 DNA: TGTGCCAGCAGTTGGAGCGGGAGGGCCTTAGATGAGCAGTTCTTC
V gene: TRBV28; J gene: TRBJ2-1; D gene: TRBD2; clone size: NA; CDR3 protein: CASSFGSGRSGRNEQFF; CDR3 DNA: TGTGCCAGCAGTTTTGGGAGCGGGAGGTCGGGTAGGAATGAGCAGTTCTTC
V gene: TRBV5-5; J gene: TRBJ1-1; D gene: NA; clone size: NA; CDR3 protein: CASSSDWNTEAFF; CDR3 DNA: TGTGCCAGCAGCTCCGACTGGAACACTGAAGCTTTCTTT
V gene: TRBV5-1; J gene: TRBJ2-2; D gene: TRBD2; clone size: once; CDR3 protein: CASSLGASGANTGELFF; CDR3 DNA: TGCGCCAGCAGCTTGGGGGCTAGCGGAGCCAACACCGGGGAGCTGTTTTTT
V gene: TRBV24-1; J gene: TRBJ2-2; D gene: TRBD1; clone size: NA; CDR3 protein: CATTDRGLEDAGELFF; CDR3 DNA: TGTGCCACCACAGACAGGGGGCTTGAGGACGCCGGGGAGCTGTTTTTT
V gene: TRBV12-3/TRBV12-4; J gene: TRBJ1-2; D gene: NA; clone size: NA; CDR3 protein: CASSPETNYGYTF; CDR3 DNA: TGTGCCAGCAGTCCGGAGACGAACTATGGCTACACCTTC
V gene: TRBV6-5; J gene: TRBJ1-6; D gene: NA; clone size: NA; CDR3 protein: CASSYSNRDNSPLHF; CDR3 DNA: TGTGCCAGCAGTTACTCGAACAGGGATAATTCACCCCTCCACTTT
V gene: TRBV10-2; J gene: TRBJ2-3; D gene: TRBD2; clone size: NA; CDR3 protein: CASSDWEALAGAADTQYF; CDR3 DNA: TGCGCCAGCAGTGATTGGGAGGCACTAGCGGGAGCTGCAGATACGCAGTATTTT
V gene: TRBV6-5; J gene: TRBJ2-5; D gene: NA; clone size: NA; CDR3 protein: CASSGSYQETQYF; CDR3 DNA: TGTGCCAGCAGCGGGTCGTACCAAGAGACCCAGTACTTC
V gene: TRBV5-4; J gene: TRBJ1-1; D gene: TRBD1; clone size: NA; CDR3 protein: CASSPDRVNTEAFF; CDR3 DNA: TGTGCCAGCAGCCCGGACAGGGTGAACACTGAAGCTTTCTTT
V gene: TRBV2; J gene: TRBJ2-3; D gene: TRBD1; clone size: NA; CDR3 protein: CASRPDRASTDTQYF; CDR3 DNA: TGTGCCAGCAGGCCCGACAGGGCTAGCACAGATACGCAGTATTTT
V gene: TRBV6-2/TRBV6-3; J gene: TRBJ2-5; D gene: NA; clone size: once; CDR3 protein: CASSYGGAQGEETQYF; CDR3 DNA: TGTGCCAGCAGTTACGGGGGGGCGCAGGGTGAAGAGACCCAGTACTTC
V gene: TRBV20-1; J gene: TRBJ2-2; D gene: NA; clone size: NA; CDR3 protein: CSASGLNTGELFF; CDR3 DNA: TGCAGTGCGAGTGGACTAAACACCGGGGAGCTGTTTTTT
V gene: TRBV3-1/TRBV3-2; J gene: TRBJ1-1; D gene: NA; clone size: once; CDR3 protein: CASSQITGNTEAFF; CDR3 DNA: TGTGCCAGCAGCCAAATAACGGGGAACACTGAAGCTTTCTTT
V gene: TRBV14; J gene: TRBJ1-1; D gene: NA; clone size: NA; CDR3 protein: CASSQDGIMNTEAFF; CDR3 DNA: TGTGCCAGCAGCCAAGACGGGATTATGAACACTGAAGCTTTCTTT
V gene: TRBV18; J gene: TRBJ1-1; D gene: NA; clone size: NA; CDR3 protein: CASSGSEGFTEAFF; CDR3 DNA: TGTGCCAGCTCAGGGTCCGAGGGCTTCACTGAAGCTTTCTTT